Listed here is a single TCR beta chain. The antigen remains unidentified. The data belong to a study of OX40 agonist ivuxolimab in advanced cancers. Overall study context: Intravenous ivuxolimab at 0.01 to 10 mg/kg was given to patients every 2 weeks. Aged 23 to 79 with a mean of about 63 years, they were roughly 83% male. General study points: Part of the nonresponder group also had normalized T-cell clonal expansion that was low. There were, on average, more expanded clones in CD8+ T cells than in CD4+.

Trimming took off 2 bases at V and 4 bases at J, with 10 bases between the two ends. This CDR3 region has 14 residues. Germline CDR1 SGHAT, CDR2 FQNNGV. The method was immunoSEQ multiplex PCR; TCRdb's version includes in-frame clones alone and lacks a portion of them. The sample yields 65,000 to 75,000 clones, about four fifths seen once. The chain recombines TRBV11-2 with TRBJ2-3; tentative D call: TRBD2 (5 bases). Material: CD4+ or CD8+ T cells sorted from blood, obtained in a trial of the OX40 agonist ivuxolimab. The TCR comes from an adult with an advanced solid tumor such as melanoma, head and neck, liver or kidney cancer. This CDR3 is CASSLLAFADTQYF. CDR3 sequence (DNA): TGTGCCAGCAGCTTACTAGCTTTCGCAGATACGCAGTATTTT. The variable domain in full, with the rest retrieved from reference TRBV11-2 and TRBJ2-3, is EAGVAQSPRYKIIEKRQSVAFWCNPISGHATLYWYQQILGQGPKLLIQFQNNGVVDDSQLPKDRFSAERLKGVDSTLKIQPAKLEDSAVYLCASSLLAFADTQYFGPGTRLTVL.